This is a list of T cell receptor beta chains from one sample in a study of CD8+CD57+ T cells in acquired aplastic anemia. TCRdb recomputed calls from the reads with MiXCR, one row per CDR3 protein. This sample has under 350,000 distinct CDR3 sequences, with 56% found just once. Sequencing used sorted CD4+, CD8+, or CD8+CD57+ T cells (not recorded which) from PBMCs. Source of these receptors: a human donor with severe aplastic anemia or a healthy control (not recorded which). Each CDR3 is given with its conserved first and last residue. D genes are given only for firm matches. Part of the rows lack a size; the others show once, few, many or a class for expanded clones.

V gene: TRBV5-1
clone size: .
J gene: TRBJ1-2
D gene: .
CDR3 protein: CASSREAGALYGYTF
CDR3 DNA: TGCGCCAGCAGCCGTGAGGCAGGGGCTCTCTATGGCTACACCTTC

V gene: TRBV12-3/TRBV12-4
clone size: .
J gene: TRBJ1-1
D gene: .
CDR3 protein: CASSPLTGRANTEAFF
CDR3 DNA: TGTGCCAGCAGTCCCCTAACGGGCAGGGCGAACACTGAAGCTTTCTTT

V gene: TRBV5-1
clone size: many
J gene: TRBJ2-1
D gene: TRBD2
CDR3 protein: CASQSGGAGNEQFF
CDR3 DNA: TGCGCCAGCCAGAGCGGGGGGGCAGGTAATGAGCAGTTCTTC

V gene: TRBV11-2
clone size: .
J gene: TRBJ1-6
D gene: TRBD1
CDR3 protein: CASSFTLQGAGESYNSPLHF
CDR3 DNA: TGTGCCAGCAGCTTTACCTTACAGGGGGCAGGCGAGTCCTATAATTCACCCCTCCACTTT

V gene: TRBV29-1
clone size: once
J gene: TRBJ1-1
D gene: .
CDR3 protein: CSVMGGLPEAFF
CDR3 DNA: TGCAGCGTAATGGGGGGTTTACCTGAAGCTTTCTTT

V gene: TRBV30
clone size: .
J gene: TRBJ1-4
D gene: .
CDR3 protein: CATSEGLLGEKLFF
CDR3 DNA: TGTGCCACGAGCGAGGGCCTGCTAGGTGAAAAACTGTTTTTT

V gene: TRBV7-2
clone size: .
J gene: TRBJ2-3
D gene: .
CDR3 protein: CASSLEGLEGTQYF
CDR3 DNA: TGTGCCAGCAGCTTAGAAGGGTTGGAGGGTACGCAGTATTTT

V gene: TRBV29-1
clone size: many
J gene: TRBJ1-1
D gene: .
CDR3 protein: CSVDSPGKTEAFF
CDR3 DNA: TGCAGCGTTGATAGTCCTGGGAAGACTGAAGCTTTCTTT

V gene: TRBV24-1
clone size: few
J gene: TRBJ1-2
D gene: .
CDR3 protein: CATSDPGQSGYTF
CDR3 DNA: TGTGCCACCAGTGATCCCGGACAGAGCGGCTACACCTTC

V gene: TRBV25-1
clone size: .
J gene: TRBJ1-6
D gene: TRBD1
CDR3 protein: CASRPQGVNSPLHF
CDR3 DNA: TGTGCCAGCAGGCCCCAGGGGGTGAATTCACCCCTCCACTTT

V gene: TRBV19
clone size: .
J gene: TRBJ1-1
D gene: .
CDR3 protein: CASSIRGGTEAFF
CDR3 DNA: TGTGCCAGTAGTATCCGGGGTGGGACTGAAGCTTTCTTT

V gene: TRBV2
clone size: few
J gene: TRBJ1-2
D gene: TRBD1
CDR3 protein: CASSGTGSMDYTF
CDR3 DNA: TGTGCCAGCAGTGGGACAGGTTCTATGGACTACACCTTC

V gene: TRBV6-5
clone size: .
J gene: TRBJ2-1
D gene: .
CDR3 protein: CASSYMASYNEQFF
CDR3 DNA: TGTGCCAGCAGTTACATGGCTTCCTACAATGAGCAGTTCTTC

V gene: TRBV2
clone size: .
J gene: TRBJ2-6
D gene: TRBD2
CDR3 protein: CASKTGGLSGANVLTF
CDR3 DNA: TGTGCCAGCAAAACGGGGGGACTCTCTGGGGCCAACGTCCTGACTTTC

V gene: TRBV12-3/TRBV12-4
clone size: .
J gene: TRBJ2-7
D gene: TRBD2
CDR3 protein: CASSPPRASGVYEQYF
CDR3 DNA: TGTGCCAGCAGTCCGCCCCGGGCTAGCGGGGTTTACGAGCAGTACTTC

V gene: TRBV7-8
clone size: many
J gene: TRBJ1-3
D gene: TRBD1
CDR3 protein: CASSLRPGTGSGNTIYF
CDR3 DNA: TGTGCCAGCAGCTTACGTCCCGGGACAGGGTCCGGAAACACCATATATTTT

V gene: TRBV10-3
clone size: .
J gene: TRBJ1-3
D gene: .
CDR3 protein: CASSYRQGGGYTIYF
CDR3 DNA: TGTGCCAGCAGTTATCGCCAGGGAGGTGGCTACACCATATATTTT

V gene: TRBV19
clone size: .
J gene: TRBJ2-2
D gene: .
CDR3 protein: CASSWAGSSGELFF
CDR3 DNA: TGTGCCAGTAGTTGGGCAGGCAGCTCCGGGGAGCTGTTTTTT

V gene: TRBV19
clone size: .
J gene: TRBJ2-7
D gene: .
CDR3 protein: CASSIRSSYDQYF
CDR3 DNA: TGTGCCAGTAGTATTAGAAGCTCCTACGATCAGTACTTC

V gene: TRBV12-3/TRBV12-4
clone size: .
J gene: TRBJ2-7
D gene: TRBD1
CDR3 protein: CASSLSRQGEQYF
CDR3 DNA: TGTGCCAGCAGCTTGTCTCGACAGGGGGAGCAGTACTTC

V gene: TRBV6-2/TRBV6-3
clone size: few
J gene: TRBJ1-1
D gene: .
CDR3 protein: CASRWGHSTEAFF
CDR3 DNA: TGTGCCAGCAGGTGGGGACATTCCACTGAAGCTTTCTTT

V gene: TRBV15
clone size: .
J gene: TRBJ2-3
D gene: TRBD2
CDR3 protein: CATSRGERGRVGTDTQYF
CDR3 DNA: TGTGCCACCAGCAGAGGGGAGCGCGGGAGGGTTGGCACAGATACGCAGTATTTT

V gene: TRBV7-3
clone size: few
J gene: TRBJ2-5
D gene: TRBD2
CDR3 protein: CASSLMGLAGEGETQYF
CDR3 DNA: TGTGCCAGCAGCTTAATGGGACTAGCGGGGGAAGGAGAGACCCAGTACTTC

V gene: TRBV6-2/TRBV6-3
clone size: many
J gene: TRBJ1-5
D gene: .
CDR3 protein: CASSPGFQPQHF
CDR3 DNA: TGTGCCAGCAGCCCAGGGTTTCAGCCCCAGCATTTT

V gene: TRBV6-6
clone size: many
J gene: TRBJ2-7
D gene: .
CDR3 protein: CASSYLQGRMYF
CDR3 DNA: TGTGCCAGCAGTTACCTCCAGGGGAGGATGTACTTC

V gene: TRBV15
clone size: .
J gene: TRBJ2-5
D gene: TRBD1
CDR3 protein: CATSRRTGQETQYF
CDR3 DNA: TGTGCCACCAGCAGACGGACAGGCCAAGAGACCCAGTACTTC

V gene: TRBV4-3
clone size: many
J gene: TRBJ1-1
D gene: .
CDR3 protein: CASSHLTGTNTEAFF
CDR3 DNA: TGCGCCAGCAGCCACTTAACCGGGACGAACACTGAAGCTTTCTTT